What follows are 10 T cell receptor beta chains derived from one specimen sequenced in a study of T-cell memory formation after mild COVID-19. TCRdb recomputed calls from the 5' RACE reads with MiXCR, one row per CDR3 protein. The sample yields under 35,000 distinct CDR3 sequences, around 7% seen once. The source material was PBMCs or a T cell subset sorted from them (not recorded which). These receptors originate from an adult woman who had mild COVID-19 (a few samples of this study predate the infection). Cell type and time point are not known.

This chain uses TRBV11-2 with TRBJ2-3; 8 bases are shared with TRBD1. CDR1 and CDR2 from the germline V gene are SGHAT and FQNNGV. This CDR3 has 16 residues. V shed 5 bases and J 3 bases; nucleotides not matched to a gene: 10. CDR3: CASSPGWTGPTDTQYF. The CDR3 nucleotides are TGTGCCAGCAGCCCGGGGTGGACAGGGCCTACAGATACGCAGTATTTT.

The chain carries TRBV5-1 and TRBJ2-1; D remains ambiguous. Germline V gives CDR1 SGHRS, CDR2 YFSETQ. This CDR3 comprises 14 residues. Between the trimmed V and J ends, which lost 0 bases and 8 bases, there was a span of 12 bases. CDR3 protein: CASSLAQVGDEQFF. In DNA form, the CDR3 reads TGCGCCAGCAGCTTGGCGCAGGTGGGCGATGAGCAGTTCTTC.

This clonotype was detected ten times or more. The rearrangement joins TRBV28 to TRBJ1-2; unclear D gene. The V end lost 11 bases, the J end lost 5 bases, and 15 bases lay between the germline ends. CDR3 length: 12 amino acids. Germline assignment: CDR1 MDHEN and CDR2 SYDVKM. CDR3 protein: CAVSDPLYGYTF. As DNA, the CDR3 is TGTGCCGTCAGTGATCCTCTATATGGCTACACCTTC.

This clonotype was seen ten or more times. V and J are TRBV6-1 and TRBJ1-5; 7 bases agree with TRBD1. V lost 6 bases and J lost 6; bases outside the gene matches: 11. Germline CDR1 is MNHNS and CDR2 is SASEGT. The CDR3 has 15 amino acids. The CDR3 DNA reads TGTGCCAGCAGGGGCCCGACAGGGTATTCTCAGCCCCAGCATTTT. Translating gives CASRGPTGYSQPQHF.

The chain combines TRBV13 with TRBJ2-7; tentatively, D is TRBD1 (6 bases). The V gene's germline CDR1 is PRHDT and CDR2 FYEKMQ (reference sequence). V was clipped by 5 bases and J by 6 bases, with 23 bases between them. CDR3 length: 16 residues. The DNA of the CDR3 is TGTGCCAGCAGCCCGCGACAGGTCGGCCCCATTGCCGAGCAGTACTTC. Residues: CASSPRQVGPIAEQYF.

This clonotype was observed at least ten times. V gene TRBV7-8 combines with J gene TRBJ2-7, with 10 positions matching TRBD2. The germline V gene encodes CDR1 SGHVS and CDR2 FQNEAQ. This CDR3 is 17 amino acids long. Germline trimming cut 3 bases from V and 0 bases from J; bases unmatched to any gene: 8. The CDR3 region has the DNA TGTGCCAGCAGCTTTGGTAGAACTAGCGGGACCTCCTACGAGCAGTACTTC. Translating it yields CASSFGRTSGTSYEQYF.

Ten or more counts support this clonotype. V usage is TRBV3-1 and J usage is TRBJ2-1; 10 bases are a match to TRBD2. CDR3 length: 14 amino acids. Germline CDR1 is LGHDT and CDR2 is YNNKEL (reference sequence). With V trimmed by 2 bases and J by 10 bases, 5 bases remained unmatched. CDR3 bases: TGTGCCAGCAGCCAAATTAGCGGGGGGACAGAGCAGTTCTTC. It is translated as CASSQISGGTEQFF.

The J gene is TRBJ1-2, the V gene TRBV25-1; 10 bases are a match to TRBD1. The V gene's germline CDR1 is MGHDK and CDR2 SYGVNS. The CDR3 consists of 13 residues. The trim removed 6 bases at V and 6 bases at J, leaving 4 bases unmatched. CDR3 sequence: CASRETGGNGYTF. As DNA, the CDR3 is TGTGCCAGCAGGGAGACAGGGGGCAATGGCTACACCTTC.

This clonotype was observed many times. The chain links TRBV6-5 to TRBJ2-7, with no clear D. The germline CDR1 and CDR2 sequences are MNHEY and SVGAGI. The CDR3 is 14 residues long. The V gene lost 0 bases and the J gene lost 3 bases, with 9 bases spanning the gap. The CDR3 region has the DNA TGTGCCAGCAGTTACTCCCCTACCAACTACGAGCAGTACTTC. Encoded protein: CASSYSPTNYEQYF.

This clonotype was seen repeatedly, ten times or more. The chain carries TRBV5-4 and TRBJ2-3; a weak D match, TRBD2 (5 bases). The CDR3 covers 15 residues. Between the trimmed V and J ends, which lost 4 bases and 2 bases, there was a span of 14 bases. From germline, CDR1 is SGHNT and CDR2 YYREEE (reference sequence). CDR3 in DNA: TGTGCCAGCAGCGAACTAGTATCTGACACAGATACGCAGTATTTT. It specifies CASSELVSDTDTQYF.